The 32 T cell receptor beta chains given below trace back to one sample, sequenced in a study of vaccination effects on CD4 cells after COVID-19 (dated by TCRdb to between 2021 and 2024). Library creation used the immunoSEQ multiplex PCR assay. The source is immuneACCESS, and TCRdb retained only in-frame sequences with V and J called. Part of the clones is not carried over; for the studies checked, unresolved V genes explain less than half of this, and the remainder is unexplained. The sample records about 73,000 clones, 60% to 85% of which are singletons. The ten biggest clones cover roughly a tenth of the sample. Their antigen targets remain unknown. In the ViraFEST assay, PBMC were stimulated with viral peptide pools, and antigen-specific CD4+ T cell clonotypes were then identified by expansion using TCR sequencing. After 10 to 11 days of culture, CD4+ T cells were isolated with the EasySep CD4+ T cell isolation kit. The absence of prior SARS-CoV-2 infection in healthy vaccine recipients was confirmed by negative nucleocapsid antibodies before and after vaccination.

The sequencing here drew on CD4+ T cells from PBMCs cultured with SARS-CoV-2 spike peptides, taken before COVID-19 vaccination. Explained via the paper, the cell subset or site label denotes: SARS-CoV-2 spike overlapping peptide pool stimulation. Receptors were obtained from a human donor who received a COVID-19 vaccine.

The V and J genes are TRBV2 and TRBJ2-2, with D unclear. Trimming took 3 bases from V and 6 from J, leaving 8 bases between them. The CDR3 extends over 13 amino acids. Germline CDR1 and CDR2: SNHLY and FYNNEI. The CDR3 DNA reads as TGTGCCAGCAGTGAGAGATTTTCCGGGGAGCTGTTTTTT. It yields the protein CASSERFSGELFF.

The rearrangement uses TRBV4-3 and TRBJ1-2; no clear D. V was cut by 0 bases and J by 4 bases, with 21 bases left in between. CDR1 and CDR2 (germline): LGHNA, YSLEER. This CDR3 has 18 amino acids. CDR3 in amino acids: CASSQDVAGASLFYGYTF. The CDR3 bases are TGCGCCAGCAGCCAAGATGTGGCAGGAGCTTCTCTCTTCTATGGCTACACCTTC.

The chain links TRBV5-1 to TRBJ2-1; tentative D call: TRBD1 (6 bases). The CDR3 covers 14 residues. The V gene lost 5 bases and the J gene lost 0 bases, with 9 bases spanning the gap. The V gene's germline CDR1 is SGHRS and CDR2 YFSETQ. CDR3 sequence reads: CASRDSSSYNEQFF. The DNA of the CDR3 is TGCGCCAGCAGGGACAGTAGCTCCTACAATGAGCAGTTCTTC.

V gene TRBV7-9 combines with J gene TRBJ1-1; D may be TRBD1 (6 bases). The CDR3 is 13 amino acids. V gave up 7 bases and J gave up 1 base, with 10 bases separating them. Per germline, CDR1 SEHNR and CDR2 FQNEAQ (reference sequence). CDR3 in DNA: TGTGCCAGCATAGGGGGACAGAACACTGAAGCTTTCTTT. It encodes CASIGGQNTEAFF. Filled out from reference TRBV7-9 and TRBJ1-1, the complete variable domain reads DTGVSQNPRHKITKRGQNVTFRCDPISEHNRLYWYRQTLGQGPEFLTYFQNEAQLEKSRLLSDRFSAERPKGSFSTLEIQRTEQGDSAMYLCASIGGQNTEAFFGQGTRLTVV.

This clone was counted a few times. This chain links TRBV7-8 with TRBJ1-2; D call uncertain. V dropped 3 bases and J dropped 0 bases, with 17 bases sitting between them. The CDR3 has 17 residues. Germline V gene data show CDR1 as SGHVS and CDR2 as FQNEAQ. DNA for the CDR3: TGTGCCAGCAGCTTGGTCGTCCTACAAGGACCTAACTATGGCTACACCTTC. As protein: CASSLVVLQGPNYGYTF.

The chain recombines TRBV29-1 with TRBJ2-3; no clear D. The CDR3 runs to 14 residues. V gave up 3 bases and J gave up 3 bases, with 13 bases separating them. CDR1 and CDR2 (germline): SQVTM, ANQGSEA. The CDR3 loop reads CSVDGLEDTDTQYF. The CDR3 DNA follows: TGCAGCGTTGATGGTCTGGAAGATACAGATACGCAGTATTTT.

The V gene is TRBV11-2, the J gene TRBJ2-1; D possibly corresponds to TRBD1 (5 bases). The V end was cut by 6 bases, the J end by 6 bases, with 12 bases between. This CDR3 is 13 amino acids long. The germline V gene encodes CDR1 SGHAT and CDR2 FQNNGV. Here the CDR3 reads CASSLLRVNEQFF. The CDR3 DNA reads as TGTGCCAGCAGTCTACTCAGGGTCAATGAGCAGTTCTTC.

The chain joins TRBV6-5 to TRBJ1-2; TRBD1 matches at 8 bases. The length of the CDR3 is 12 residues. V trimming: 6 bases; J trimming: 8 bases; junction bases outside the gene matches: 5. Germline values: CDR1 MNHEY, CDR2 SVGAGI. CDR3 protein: CASSPGGWGYTF. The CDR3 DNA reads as TGTGCCAGCAGCCCAGGGGGCTGGGGCTACACCTTC.

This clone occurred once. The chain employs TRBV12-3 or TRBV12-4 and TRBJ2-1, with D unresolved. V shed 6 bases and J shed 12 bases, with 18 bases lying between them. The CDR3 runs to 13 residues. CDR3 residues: CASSNTADSGQFF. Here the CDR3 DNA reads TGTGCCAGCAGCAATACCGCAGACTCTGGGCAGTTCTTC.

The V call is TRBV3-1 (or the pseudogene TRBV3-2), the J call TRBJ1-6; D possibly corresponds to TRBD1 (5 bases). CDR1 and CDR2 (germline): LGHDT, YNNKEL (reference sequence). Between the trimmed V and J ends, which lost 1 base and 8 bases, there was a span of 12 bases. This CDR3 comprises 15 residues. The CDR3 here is CASSQGFGDYSPLHF. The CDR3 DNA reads TGTGCCAGCAGCCAAGGGTTCGGGGACTATTCACCCCTCCACTTT.

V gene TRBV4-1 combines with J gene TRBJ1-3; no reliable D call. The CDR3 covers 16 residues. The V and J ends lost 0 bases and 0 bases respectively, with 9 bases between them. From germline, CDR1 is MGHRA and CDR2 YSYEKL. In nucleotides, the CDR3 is TGCGCCAGCAGCCAAGAAGGACCGAACTCTGGAAACACCATATATTTT. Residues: CASSQEGPNSGNTIYF.

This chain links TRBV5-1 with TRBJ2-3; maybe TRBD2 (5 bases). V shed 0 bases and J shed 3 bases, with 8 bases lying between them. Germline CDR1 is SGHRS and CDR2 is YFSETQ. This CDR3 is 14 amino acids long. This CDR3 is CASSLAGVTDTQYF. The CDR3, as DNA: TGCGCCAGCAGCTTGGCCGGGGTGACAGATACGCAGTATTTT.

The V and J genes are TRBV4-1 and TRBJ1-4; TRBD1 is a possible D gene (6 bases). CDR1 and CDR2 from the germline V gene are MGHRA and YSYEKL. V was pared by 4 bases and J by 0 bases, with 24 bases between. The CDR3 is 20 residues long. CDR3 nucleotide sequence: TGCGCCAGCAGCCGCAGGGCCGGGACACAGTTCCCAGCAACTAATGAAAAACTGTTTTTT. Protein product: CASSRRAGTQFPATNEKLFF.

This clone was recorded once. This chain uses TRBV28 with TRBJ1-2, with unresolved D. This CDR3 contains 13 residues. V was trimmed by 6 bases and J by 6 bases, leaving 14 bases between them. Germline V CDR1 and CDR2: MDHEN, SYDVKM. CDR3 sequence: CASSQAAANGYTF. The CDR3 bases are TGTGCCAGCAGCCAGGCCGCTGCTAATGGCTACACCTTC.

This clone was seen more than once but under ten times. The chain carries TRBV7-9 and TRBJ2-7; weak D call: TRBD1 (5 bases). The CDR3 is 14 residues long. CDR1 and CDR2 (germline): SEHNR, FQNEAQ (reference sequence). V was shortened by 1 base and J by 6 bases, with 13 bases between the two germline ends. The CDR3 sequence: CASSLVPGYSEQYV. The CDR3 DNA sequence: TGTGCCAGCAGCTTAGTTCCAGGGTACAGCGAGCAGTACGTC.

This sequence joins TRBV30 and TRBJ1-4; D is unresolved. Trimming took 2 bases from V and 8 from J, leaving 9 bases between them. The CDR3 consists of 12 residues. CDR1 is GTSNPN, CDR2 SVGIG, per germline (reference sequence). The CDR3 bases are TGTGCCTGGAGTCTAAACGGGGAAAAACTGTTTTTT. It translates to CAWSLNGEKLFF.

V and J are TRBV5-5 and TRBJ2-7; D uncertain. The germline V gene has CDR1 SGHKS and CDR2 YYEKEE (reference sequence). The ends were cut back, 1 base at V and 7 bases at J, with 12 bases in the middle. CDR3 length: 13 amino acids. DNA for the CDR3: TGTGCCAGCAGCTTGTTAGGCAGTGGGGAGCAGTACGTC. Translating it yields CASSLLGSGEQYV.

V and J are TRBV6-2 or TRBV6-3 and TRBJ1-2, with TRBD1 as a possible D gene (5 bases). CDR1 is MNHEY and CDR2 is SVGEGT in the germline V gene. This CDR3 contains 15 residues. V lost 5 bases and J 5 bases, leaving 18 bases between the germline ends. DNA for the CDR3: TGTGCCAGCAGTCAACCGTTACAGGATCGGTATGGCTACACCTTC. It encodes CASSQPLQDRYGYTF.

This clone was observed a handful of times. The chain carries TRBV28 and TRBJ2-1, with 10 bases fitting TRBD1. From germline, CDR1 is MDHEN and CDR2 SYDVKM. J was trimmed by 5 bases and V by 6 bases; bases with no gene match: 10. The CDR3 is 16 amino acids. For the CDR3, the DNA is TGTGCCAGCAGCCCTCCCGGGACAGGGGCGAACAATGAGCAGTTCTTC. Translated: CASSPPGTGANNEQFF.

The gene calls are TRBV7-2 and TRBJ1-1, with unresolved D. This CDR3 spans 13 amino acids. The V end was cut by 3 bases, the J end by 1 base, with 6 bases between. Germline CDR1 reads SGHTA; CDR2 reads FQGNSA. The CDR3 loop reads CASSLDPNTEAFF. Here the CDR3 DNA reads TGTGCCAGCAGCTTGGACCCGAACACTGAAGCTTTCTTT.

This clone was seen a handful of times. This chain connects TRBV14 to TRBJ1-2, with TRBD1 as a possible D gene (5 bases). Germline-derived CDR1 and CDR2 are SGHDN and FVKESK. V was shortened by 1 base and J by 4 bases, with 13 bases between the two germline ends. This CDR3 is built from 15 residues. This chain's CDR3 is CASSQAGGKSYGYTF. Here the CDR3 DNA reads TGTGCCAGCAGCCAAGCCGGGGGGAAATCCTATGGCTACACCTTC. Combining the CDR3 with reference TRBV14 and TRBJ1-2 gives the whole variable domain EAGVTQFPSHSVIEKGQTVTLRCDPISGHDNLYWYRRVMGKEIKFLLHFVKESKQDESGMPNNRFLAERTGGTYSTLKVQPAELEDSGVYFCASSQAGGKSYGYTFGSGTRLTVV.

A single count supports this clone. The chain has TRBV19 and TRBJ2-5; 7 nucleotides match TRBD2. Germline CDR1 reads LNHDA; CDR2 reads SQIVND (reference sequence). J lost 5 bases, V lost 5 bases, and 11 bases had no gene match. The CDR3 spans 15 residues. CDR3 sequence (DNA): TGTGCCAGTAGTCGAAGGGGAGGGCTCGGGGAGACCCAGTACTTC. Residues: CASSRRGGLGETQYF.

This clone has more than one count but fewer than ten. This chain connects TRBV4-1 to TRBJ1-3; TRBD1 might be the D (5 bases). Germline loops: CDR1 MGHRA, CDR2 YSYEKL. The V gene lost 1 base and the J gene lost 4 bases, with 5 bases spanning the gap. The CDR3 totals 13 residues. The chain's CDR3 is CASSQGQGNTIYF. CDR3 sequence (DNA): TGCGCCAGCAGCCAAGGACAGGGAAACACCATATATTTT.

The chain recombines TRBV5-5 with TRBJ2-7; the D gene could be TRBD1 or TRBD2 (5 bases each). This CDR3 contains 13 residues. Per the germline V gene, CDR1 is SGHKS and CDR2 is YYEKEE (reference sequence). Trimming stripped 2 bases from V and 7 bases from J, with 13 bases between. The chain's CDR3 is CASSFILWGEQYV. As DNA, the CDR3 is TGTGCCAGCAGCTTCATCCTGTGGGGGGAGCAGTACGTC.

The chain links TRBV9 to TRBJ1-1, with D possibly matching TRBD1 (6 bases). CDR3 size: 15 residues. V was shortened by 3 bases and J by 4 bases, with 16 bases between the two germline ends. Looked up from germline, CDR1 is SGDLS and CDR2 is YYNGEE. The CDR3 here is CASSGTGTRPTEAFF. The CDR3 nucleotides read TGTGCCAGCAGCGGGACCGGGACAAGGCCCACTGAAGCTTTCTTT. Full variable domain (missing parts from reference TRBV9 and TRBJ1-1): DSGVTQTPKHLITATGQRVTLRCSPRSGDLSVYWYQQSLDQGLQFLIQYYNGEERAKGNILERFSAQQFPDLHSELNLSSLELGDSALYFCASSGTGTRPTEAFFGQGTRLTVV.

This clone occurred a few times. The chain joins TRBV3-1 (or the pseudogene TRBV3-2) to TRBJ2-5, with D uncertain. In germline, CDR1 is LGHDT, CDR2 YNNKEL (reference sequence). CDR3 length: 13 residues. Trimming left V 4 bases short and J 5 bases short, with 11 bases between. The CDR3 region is CASSPWNQETQYF. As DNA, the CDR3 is TGTGCCAGCAGCCCTTGGAATCAGGAGACCCAGTACTTC.

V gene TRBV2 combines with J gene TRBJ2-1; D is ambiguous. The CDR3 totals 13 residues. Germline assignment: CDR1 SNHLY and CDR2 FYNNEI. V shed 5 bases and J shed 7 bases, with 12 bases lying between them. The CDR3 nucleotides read TGTGCCAGCAGTTACTCAGAAGGGAATGAGCAGTTCTTC. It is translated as CASSYSEGNEQFF.

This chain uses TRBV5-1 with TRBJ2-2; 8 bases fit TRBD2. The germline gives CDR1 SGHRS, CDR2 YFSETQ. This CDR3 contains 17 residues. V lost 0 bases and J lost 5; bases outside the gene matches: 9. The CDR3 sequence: CASSLGAGGSWTGELFF. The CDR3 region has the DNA TGCGCCAGCAGCTTGGGGGCGGGAGGATCCTGGACCGGGGAGCTGTTTTTT. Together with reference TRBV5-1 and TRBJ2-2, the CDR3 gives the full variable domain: KAGVTQTPRYLIKTRGQQVTLSCSPISGHRSVSWYQQTPGQGLQFLFEYFSETQRNKGNFPGRFSGRQFSNSRSEMNVSTLELGDSALYLCASSLGAGGSWTGELFFGEGSRLTVL.

CDR3 loop: CASGTLLGGRYTGELFF. The DNA of the CDR3 is TGTGCCAGTGGAACCTTACTCGGGGGGAGGTACACCGGGGAGCTGTTTTTT. The J gene is TRBJ2-2, the V gene TRBV19; the match to TRBD2 covers 7 bases. Losses at the gene ends were 8 bases for V and 3 bases for J; bases not matched to a gene: 15. The germline CDR1 and CDR2 sequences are LNHDA and SQIVND (reference sequence). This CDR3 comprises 17 residues.

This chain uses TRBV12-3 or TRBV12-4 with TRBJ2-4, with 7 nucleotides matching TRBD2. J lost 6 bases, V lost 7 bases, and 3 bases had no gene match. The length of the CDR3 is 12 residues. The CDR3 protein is CASTGRGNIQYF. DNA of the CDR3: TGTGCCAGCACGGGGAGGGGAAACATTCAGTACTTC.

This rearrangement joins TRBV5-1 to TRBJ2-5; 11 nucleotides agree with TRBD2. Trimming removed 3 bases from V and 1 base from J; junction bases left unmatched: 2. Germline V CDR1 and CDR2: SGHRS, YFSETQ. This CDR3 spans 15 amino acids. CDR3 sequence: CASSWGLAAQETQYF. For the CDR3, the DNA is TGCGCCAGCAGCTGGGGACTAGCGGCCCAAGAGACCCAGTACTTC.

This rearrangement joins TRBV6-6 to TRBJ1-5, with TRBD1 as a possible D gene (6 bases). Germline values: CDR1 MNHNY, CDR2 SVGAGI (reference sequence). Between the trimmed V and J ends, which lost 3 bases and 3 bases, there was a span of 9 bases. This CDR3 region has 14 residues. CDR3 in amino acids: CASSYRTDNQPQHF. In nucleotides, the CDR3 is TGTGCCAGCAGTTATCGGACAGACAATCAGCCCCAGCATTTT.